These 8 T cell receptor beta chains were all obtained from the same sample, sequenced in a study of OX40 agonist ivuxolimab in advanced cancers. TCRdb's table, derived via immunoSEQ multiplex PCR, lists solely in-frame clones and lacks some. The sample includes approximately 58,000 clones, more than 75% of them seen just once. The material sequenced was CD4+ or CD8+ T cells sorted from blood, taken in a trial of the OX40 agonist ivuxolimab. These receptors all stem from an adult with an advanced solid tumor such as melanoma, head and neck, liver or kidney cancer.

The chain joins TRBV30 to TRBJ2-3; 8 nucleotides agree with TRBD2. Germline-derived CDR1 and CDR2 are GTSNPN and SVGIG (reference sequence). V lost 4 bases, J lost 3 bases, and 3 bases stayed unmatched. CDR3 size: 13 residues. The CDR3 sequence: CAWNAGGTDTQYF. The CDR3 DNA sequence: TGTGCCTGGAACGCGGGAGGAACAGATACGCAGTATTTT.

This chain uses TRBV2 with TRBJ2-3, with TRBD1 identical over 9 bases. The CDR3 loop spans 13 amino acids. V lost 7 bases and J lost 4; bases outside the gene matches: 3. Germline loops: CDR1 SNHLY, CDR2 FYNNEI. The CDR3 DNA sequence: TGTGCCAGCAACGGACAGGGGTCAGATACGCAGTATTTT. Encoded protein: CASNGQGSDTQYF. The variable domain in full, with the rest retrieved from reference TRBV2 and TRBJ2-3, is EPEVTQTPSHQVTQMGQEVILRCVPISNHLYFYWYRQILGQKVEFLVSFYNNEISEKSEIFDDQFSVERPDGSNFTLKIRSTKLEDSAMYFCASNGQGSDTQYFGPGTRLTVL.

This clone was detected only a few times. This chain links TRBV10-3 with TRBJ2-1, with TRBD2 matching 13 bases. This CDR3 region has 14 residues. The germline gives CDR1 ENHRY, CDR2 SYGVKD. V was clipped by 4 bases and J by 12 bases; unmatched bases: 6. CDR3 in amino acids: CAISAPRLAGGQFF. CDR3 coding DNA: TGTGCCATCAGTGCGCCAAGACTAGCGGGAGGGCAGTTCTTC.

This chain connects TRBV7-5 to TRBJ2-3; TRBD1, the table's D call, lacks a check against the DNA. TRBV7-5 is shown as a pseudogene. The CDR3 extends over 14 amino acids. The CDR3 reads CARSFPGGADTQYF. In DNA form, the CDR3 reads TGTGCCAGAAGCTTCCCAGGGGGAGCAGATACGCAGTATTTT.

This clone was recorded only once. The same CDR3 arises from other DNA sequences in this sample as well. For the CDR3, the DNA is TGTGCCAGCAGTGAAGCGGGAGGGGCTCAGCCCCAGCATTTT. Protein: CASSEAGGAQPQHF. The rearrangement links TRBV6-1 to TRBJ1-5, with D possibly TRBD1 on 5 matching bases. The germline gives CDR1 MNHNS, CDR2 SASEGT. V was cut by 0 bases and J by 6 bases, with 9 bases left in between. The CDR3 runs to 14 residues.

The chain joins TRBV30 to TRBJ1-5; a weak D match, TRBD1 (6 bases). This CDR3 contains 16 residues. The V and J ends lost 0 bases and 7 bases respectively, with 19 bases between them. Germline V gives CDR1 GTSNPN, CDR2 SVGIG (reference sequence). In nucleotides, the CDR3 is TGTGCCTGGAGTGTAGGGGGGGCTCGGGGTCGGCAGCCCCAGCATTTT. Residues: CAWSVGGARGRQPQHF.

J is TRBJ2-7 and V is TRBV19, with D possibly matching TRBD1 (5 bases). Trimming took 4 bases from V and 1 from J, leaving 11 bases between them. Germline V gene lookup returns CDR1 LNHDA and CDR2 SQIVND (reference sequence). CDR3 length: 14 amino acids. The CDR3 region is CASSKQVPSYEQYF. The CDR3 bases are TGTGCCAGTAGTAAACAGGTTCCTTCCTACGAGCAGTACTTC.

By share of the sample, this clone is medium-sized. The rearrangement joins TRBV7-9 to TRBJ1-5; no definite D call. The germline V gene encodes CDR1 SEHNR and CDR2 FQNEAQ (reference sequence). Trimming removed 8 bases from V and 0 bases from J, with 5 bases in between. This CDR3 comprises 12 residues. Written as DNA, the CDR3 is TGTGCCAGCGCCCTTAGCAATCAGCCCCAGCATTTT. Its protein product is CASALSNQPQHF.